What follows are 31 T cell receptor beta chains derived from one specimen sequenced in a study of T cells after yellow fever vaccination. From the 5' RACE reads, TCRdb called clonotypes with MiXCR, one entry per CDR3 protein. The sample has 20,000 to 25,000 distinct CDR3 sequences, approximately 5.2% seen once. The sequencing used PBMCs, either bulk or a sorted T-cell subset (CD4+, CD8+, memory, or dextramer-sorted; not recorded which), collected roughly seven weeks after the first yellow fever vaccination. These TCRs come from a man in his late teens or twenties who received the YFV17D yellow fever vaccine.

This clonotype showed up many times. The chain links TRBV29-1 to TRBJ1-4, with 9 bases lining up with TRBD1. The germline V gene has CDR1 SQVTM and CDR2 ANQGSEA. The V gene end was trimmed by 0 bases and the J gene end by 7 bases; junction bases not matched to a gene: 9. The CDR3 consists of 16 residues. The CDR3 region is CSVEDYGTGYGEKLFF. The CDR3 bases are TGCAGCGTTGAAGATTACGGGACAGGGTACGGTGAAAAACTGTTTTTT.

Concerning this clonotype: The junction departs from the called germline gene at one end, perhaps through a read error. This sequence joins TRBV2 and TRBJ1-4; 8 nucleotides align to TRBD1. This CDR3 spans 18 amino acids. The V gene's germline CDR1 is SNHLY and CDR2 FYNNEI. As DNA, the CDR3 is TGTGCCATCAGTTTAGCGAGCAAGGGGACAGGCTCTAATGAAAAACTGTTTTTT. It specifies CAISLASKGTGSNEKLFF.

By proportion, this clonotype is medium-sized. The CDR3, as DNA: TGTGCCACCAGACAGGGGAGTGTCGGGACCCAGTACTTC. It translates to CATRQGSVGTQYF. This chain uses TRBV24-1 with TRBJ2-5, with 7 positions matching TRBD1. Germline V gene sequence: CDR1 KGHDR, CDR2 SFDVKD. The V gene end was trimmed by 7 bases and the J gene end by 7 bases; junction bases not matched to a gene: 8. The length of the CDR3 is 13 residues.

In its sample, this clonotype was seen many times. This chain uses TRBV12-3 or TRBV12-4 with TRBJ1-1; D uncertain. The CDR3 extends over 11 amino acids. V was cut by 4 bases and J by 7 bases, with 7 bases left in between. The CDR3 DNA follows: TGTGCCAGCAGTTCGGTAGGTGAAGCTTTCTTT. Translating gives CASSSVGEAFF.

Ten or more counts support this clonotype. This rearrangement joins TRBV7-3 to TRBJ2-3, with TRBD1 as a possible D gene (6 bases). Germline assignment: CDR1 SGHTA and CDR2 FQGTGA. The CDR3 has 15 amino acids. The germline V and J ends were trimmed by 6 bases and 2 bases, with 15 bases remaining between them. The CDR3 spells CASRHRTEITDTQYF. The CDR3 DNA reads TGTGCCAGCAGACATAGGACAGAGATCACAGATACGCAGTATTTT.

This clonotype was found many times. The chain recombines TRBV20-1 with TRBJ1-5; D possibly corresponds to TRBD1 (6 bases). CDR1 and CDR2 from the germline V gene are DFQATT and SNEGSKA (reference sequence). V was pared by 3 bases and J by 5 bases, with 14 bases between. The CDR3 has 14 residues. CDR3 nucleotides: TGCAGTGCTAGTGCAGGGGATAGGTATCAGCCCCAGCATTTT. This translates into CSASAGDRYQPQHF.

This clonotype was recorded at least ten times. The J gene is TRBJ1-6, the V gene TRBV20-1; the match to TRBD1 covers 9 bases. This CDR3 region has 16 residues. Trimming took 0 bases from V and 5 from J; bases not matched to a gene: 5. Germline V CDR1 and CDR2: DFQATT, SNEGSKA (reference sequence). DNA of the CDR3: TGCAGTGCTAGAGAAGGACAGGGGATCCATAATTCACCCCTCCACTTT. It codes for CSAREGQGIHNSPLHF.

This clonotype appeared many times. The rearrangement links TRBV5-1 to TRBJ2-3, with 9 bases fitting TRBD2. V was pared by 5 bases and J by 0 bases, with 4 bases of the junction left unmatched. CDR1 and CDR2 from the germline V gene are SGHRS and YFSETQ. This CDR3 has 15 residues. In nucleotides, the CDR3 is TGCGCCAGCAGATCTAGCGGGGTTAGCACAGATACGCAGTATTTT. It yields the protein CASRSSGVSTDTQYF.

This clonotype was counted ten times or more. This rearrangement joins TRBV21-1 to TRBJ2-7; TRBD1 is the table's D call, not checked against the DNA. TRBV21-1 is a listed pseudogene. This CDR3 is built from 16 residues. CDR3 coding DNA: TGTGCCAGCCCCCAGGGGGTATCGCCAGCCCCCTACGAGCAGTACGTC. Its translation is CASPQGVSPAPYEQYV.

The chain joins TRBV5-6 to TRBJ2-5; no clear D. Germline loops: CDR1 SGHDT, CDR2 YYEEEE. With 4 bases removed from V and 4 bases from J, the gap between germline ends came to 17 bases. This CDR3 is built from 15 residues. As DNA, the CDR3 is TGTGCCAGCAGCCCCGAGAGCCTCTTCTCAGAGACCCAGTACTTC. Translating it yields CASSPESLFSETQYF.

This clonotype was observed many times. J is TRBJ2-4 and V is TRBV6-6, with D possibly being TRBD1 (6 bases). The V end lost 6 bases, the J end lost 7 bases, and 13 bases lay between the germline ends. The CDR3 totals 13 residues. Germline-derived CDR1 and CDR2 are MNHNY and SVGAGI (reference sequence). The CDR3 region is CASSPQGWNIQYF. The DNA of the CDR3 is TGTGCCAGCAGCCCACAGGGTTGGAACATTCAGTACTTC.

To note about this clonotype: One base away lies a much larger clone, so this may be a sequencing read error. The V call is TRBV10-3, the J call TRBJ1-2; tentative D call: TRBD1 (5 bases). This CDR3 region has 11 residues. V was shortened by 7 bases and J by 7 bases, with 10 bases between the two germline ends. Germline loops: CDR1 ENHRY, CDR2 SYGVKD. The CDR3 DNA sequence: TGTGCCATCAAGGGGAGCTGTGGCTACACCTTC. Amino acid sequence: CAIKGSCGYTF.

This clonotype was counted ten times or more. The chain's CDR3 is CASSDRGGGTDTQYF. CDR3 DNA: TGTGCCAGCTCAGACCGCGGGGGCGGAACAGATACGCAGTATTTT. J is TRBJ2-3 and V is TRBV7-3; TRBD2 might be the D (7 bases). Germline assignment: CDR1 SGHTA and CDR2 FQGTGA. The CDR3 runs 15 residues. Trimming left V 8 bases short and J 3 bases short, with 18 bases between.

In its sample, this clonotype was seen many times. The chain combines TRBV20-1 with TRBJ1-6; no reliable D call. This CDR3 comprises 15 residues. V lost 6 bases to trimming and J lost 7 bases, with 19 bases between them. Germline assignment: CDR1 DFQATT and CDR2 SNEGSKA (reference sequence). CDR3 nucleotides: TGCAGTGCCTCCGGGGTGGCGGTGGGAAATTCACCCCTCCACTTT. Its protein product is CSASGVAVGNSPLHF.

By sample fraction, this clonotype is medium-sized (0.01 to 0.1%). J is TRBJ1-1 and V is TRBV7-3, with 7 positions matching TRBD1. Germline CDR1 reads SGHTA; CDR2 reads FQGTGA. This CDR3 is 13 amino acids long. V lost 1 base, J lost 8 bases, and 4 bases stayed unmatched. DNA for the CDR3: TGTGCCAGCAGCTTAATGGCAGGGGGAGAAGCTTTCTTT. Encoded protein: CASSLMAGGEAFF.

Ten or more counts support this clonotype. The gene calls are TRBV20-1 and TRBJ2-7; 10 nucleotides match TRBD1. Germline V CDR1 and CDR2: DFQATT, SNEGSKA (reference sequence). V lost 8 bases, J lost 5 bases, and 3 bases stayed unmatched. This CDR3 has 11 residues. Here the CDR3 reads CSPGQGNEQYF. DNA for the CDR3: TGCAGTCCGGGACAGGGGAACGAGCAGTACTTC.

This clonotype has at least ten counts. The chain recombines TRBV30 with TRBJ1-2, with TRBD1 matching 7 bases. Germline V gene sequence: CDR1 GTSNPN, CDR2 SVGIG (reference sequence). The V gene end was trimmed by 0 bases and the J gene end by 7 bases; junction bases not matched to a gene: 5. The CDR3 spans 13 residues. The CDR3 DNA reads as TGTGCCTGGAGTGTATCAGGGGGGTTTGGCTACACCTTC. This sequence encodes CAWSVSGGFGYTF.

With respect to this clonotype: A much larger clonotype is one base distant, so this may be a read error. The J gene is TRBJ2-2, the V gene TRBV27, with TRBD1 as a possible D gene (6 bases). Germline lookup yields CDR1 MNHEY and CDR2 SMNVEV (reference sequence). The CDR3 has 14 amino acids. V shed 3 bases and J shed 5 bases, with 10 bases lying between them. The CDR3, as DNA: TGTGCCAGCAGTTTTCCACAGGGTACCGGGGAGCTGTTTTTT. It encodes CASSFPQGTGELFF.

Remarks on this clonotype: Since a much larger clone is just one base distant, this may be a read error. DNA of the CDR3: TGTGCCAGCATCCCCGGGGATGGTACGCAGTATTTT. Translating it yields CASIPGDGTQYF. The rearrangement links TRBV7-2 to TRBJ2-3; D might be TRBD2 (5 bases). This CDR3 has 12 amino acids. CDR1 and CDR2 (germline): SGHTA, FQGNSA. Between the trimmed V and J ends, which lost 7 bases and 8 bases, there was a span of 13 bases.

In this sample, this clonotype turned up many times. The chain couples TRBV6-5 to TRBJ1-2; D is uncertain. CDR3 size: 13 residues. V was pared by 2 bases and J by 2 bases, with 6 bases between. CDR1 MNHEY and CDR2 SVGAGI come from the germline V gene. The chain's CDR3 is CASSYGRNYGYTF. CDR3 nucleotides: TGTGCCAGCAGTTACGGACGGAACTATGGCTACACCTTC.

This clonotype has at least ten counts. V and J are TRBV20-1 and TRBJ2-3, with 11 positions matching TRBD2. The V gene's germline CDR1 is DFQATT and CDR2 SNEGSKA (reference sequence). The ends lost 6 bases at V and 9 bases at J; junction bases unmatched: 5. The CDR3 spans 12 residues. The CDR3 DNA follows: TGCAGTGCCCGGGGACTAGCGGACACGCAGTATTTT. Its translation is CSARGLADTQYF.

This clonotype occurred many times. The rearrangement uses TRBV5-1 and TRBJ2-5; D might be TRBD1 or TRBD2, each matching 5 bases. The CDR3 contains 13 residues. Germline V lookup: CDR1 SGHRS, CDR2 YFSETQ. Trimming cost V 4 bases and J 5 bases, with 12 bases left between them. The CDR3 sequence: CASSPWDGETQYF. The CDR3 nucleotides read TGCGCCAGCAGCCCTTGGGACGGGGAGACCCAGTACTTC.

Ten or more counts support this clonotype. The chain couples TRBV6-2 or TRBV6-3 to TRBJ1-5, with no clear D. Trimming removed 0 bases from V and 7 bases from J, with 7 bases in between. Looked up from germline, CDR1 is MNHEY and CDR2 is SVGEGT. This CDR3 has 13 amino acids. The CDR3 spells CASSYSWEQPQHF. As DNA, the CDR3 is TGTGCCAGCAGTTACTCCTGGGAGCAGCCCCAGCATTTT.

With regard to this clonotype: Just one base apart from a much larger clone, this may be a read error. The rearrangement joins TRBV7-8 to TRBJ1-5; D remains unclear. Germline V gene lookup returns CDR1 SGHVS and CDR2 FQNEAQ. This CDR3 contains 12 residues. CDR3 loop: CASGGSKQPQHF. The CDR3 DNA sequence: TGTGCCAGCGGAGGGAGCAAACAGCCCCAGCATTTT.

This clonotype was found many times. The J gene is TRBJ2-3, the V gene TRBV7-2; 7 bases map to TRBD1. The trim removed 2 bases at V and 0 bases at J, leaving 5 bases unmatched. The CDR3 extends over 16 amino acids. Germline V gives CDR1 SGHTA, CDR2 FQGNSA. Here the CDR3 reads CASSLNPGQSTDTQYF. Here the CDR3 DNA reads TGTGCCAGCAGCTTAAATCCGGGACAGAGCACAGATACGCAGTATTTT.

Relative to its sample, this clonotype is medium-sized. The CDR3 sequence is CASSQALAGGTDTQYF. The DNA of the CDR3 is TGTGCCAGCAGCCAAGCACTAGCGGGGGGTACAGATACGCAGTATTTT. V usage is TRBV4-2 and J usage is TRBJ2-3, with 12 bases that match TRBD2. This CDR3 has 16 residues. Germline trimming cut 1 base from V and 3 bases from J; bases unmatched to any gene: 2. Looked up from germline, CDR1 is LGHNA and CDR2 is YNFKEQ.

In its sample, this clonotype was seen many times. The V gene is TRBV24-1, the J gene TRBJ2-3; 9 bases align to TRBD1. J lost 0 bases, V lost 7 bases, and 10 bases had no gene match. Germline-derived CDR1 and CDR2 are KGHDR and SFDVKD. The CDR3 covers 17 residues. The chain's CDR3 is CATSMSGQGHSTDTQYF. DNA for the CDR3: TGTGCCACCAGCATGTCGGGACAGGGACACAGCACAGATACGCAGTATTTT.

This clonotype was found many times. The V gene is TRBV10-3, the J gene TRBJ2-2; 9 bases are a match to TRBD1. The CDR3 length is 16 residues. From germline, CDR1 is ENHRY and CDR2 SYGVKD. The J segment lost 2 bases and the V segment lost 4 bases, leaving 5 bases of the junction unmatched. CDR3: CAISGMDRGNTGELFF. The CDR3 nucleotides are TGTGCCATCAGTGGGATGGACAGGGGAAACACCGGGGAGCTGTTTTTT.

The sample holds many counts of this clonotype. The genes are TRBV7-2 and TRBJ2-7; TRBD2 matches 11 bases. The V and J ends lost 5 bases and 2 bases, in that order; junction bases with no gene match: 2. Germline values: CDR1 SGHTA, CDR2 FQGNSA. CDR3 size: 14 residues. CDR3 DNA sequence: TGTGCCAGCAGCCTTAGCGGGGGGGCCTACGAGCAGTACTTC. Its protein is CASSLSGGAYEQYF. Filled out from reference TRBV7-2 and TRBJ2-7, the complete variable domain reads GAGVSQSPSNKVTEKGKDVELRCDPISGHTALYWYRQSLGQGLEFLIYFQGNSAPDKSGLPSDRFSAERTGGSVSTLTIQRTQQEDSAVYLCASSLSGGAYEQYFGPGTRLTVT.

There are many counts of this clonotype. The chain joins TRBV7-9 to TRBJ2-5; D uncertain. Trimming took 4 bases from V and 4 from J, leaving 7 bases between them. The germline gives CDR1 SEHNR, CDR2 FQNEAQ (reference sequence). The CDR3 has 12 amino acids. The CDR3: CASSSRGETQYF. CDR3 nucleotide sequence: TGTGCCAGCAGCTCACGAGGAGAGACCCAGTACTTC.

This clonotype has ten or more counts. The chain is built from TRBV30 and TRBJ2-3, with TRBD2 identical over 8 bases. The CDR3 runs to 14 residues. Germline V gives CDR1 GTSNPN, CDR2 SVGIG (reference sequence). The J segment lost 0 bases and the V segment lost 8 bases, leaving 7 bases of the junction unmatched. CDR3 residues: CAGTRGGSTDTQYF. In nucleotides, the CDR3 is TGTGCCGGAACCCGGGGGGGAAGCACAGATACGCAGTATTTT.